Listed below are T cell receptor beta chains from one sample, sequenced in a study of shared clonotypes between healthy human individuals. Generated by immunoSEQ multiplex PCR, the TCRdb table keeps only in-frame clones and is missing some. The sample gives around 2,000,000 clones, roughly 94% of which show up once; more than 0.1% is in the top ten. The sample consisted of naive CD4+ T cells sorted from blood. Receptors were obtained from a man younger than 35 in good health. The CDR3 runs from the conserved cysteine through the conserved F or W. D genes are given only for firm matches. A row's size may be missing; if present it is once, few, many or a size class.

D | size | J | V | DNA | CDR3
. | . | TRBJ2-1 | TRBV30 | TGTGCCTGGAAATCTTACAATGAGCAGTTCTTC | CAWKSYNEQFF
TRBD1 | . | TRBJ2-5 | TRBV18 | TGTGCCAGCTCACTAGGACAGGGAATAGAGACCCAGTACTTC | CASSLGQGIETQYF
. | . | TRBJ1-4 | TRBV6-1 | TGTGCCAGCTTGTTGCCGGGACGGACTAATGAAAAACTGTTTTTT | CASLLPGRTNEKLFF
. | . | TRBJ2-2 | TRBV6-5 | TGTGCCAGCAGTGCCCCAGGGCAAACCGGGGAGCTGTTTTTT | CASSAPGQTGELFF
TRBD2 | . | TRBJ2-7 | TRBV6-1 | TGTGCCAGCAGTGAAAATGGACTAGCGGGAGGGGTTAAGCAGTACTTC | CASSENGLAGGVKQYF
TRBD1 | . | TRBJ1-5 | TRBV2 | TGTGCCAGCAGGGGGGACAGCCTTGGGGGTCAGCCCCAGCATTTT | CASRGDSLGGQPQHF
TRBD1 | . | TRBJ1-2 | TRBV30 | TGTGCCTGGAGTGGGGACAGGGCGGCCGATGGCTACACCTTC | CAWSGDRAADGYTF
. | . | TRBJ2-4 | TRBV5-1 | TGCGCCAGCAGCTTGAATCAGGGTGGCGGGAACATTCAGTACTTC | CASSLNQGGGNIQYF
. | . | TRBJ1-1 | TRBV6-1 | TGTGCCAGCGTCGGGAGGCGTTTGATGAACACTGAAGCTTTCTTT | CASVGRRLMNTEAFF
. | . | TRBJ2-5 | TRBV5-8 | TGTGCCAGCATCCTCCGGGGGGCAGAGACCCAGTACTTC | CASILRGAETQYF
. | . | TRBJ2-4 | TRBV18 | TGTGCCAGCTCACCACCAGCCAAAAACATTCAGTACTTC | CASSPPAKNIQYF
. | . | TRBJ2-1 | TRBV28 | TGTGCCAGCAGTTGGGGGCGGACCTTGACAGAGGCCTACAATGAGCAGTTCTTC | CASSWGRTLTEAYNEQFF
. | few | TRBJ1-5 | TRBV6-1 | TGTGCCAGCAGTGATATTTTGAGTCAGCCCCAGCATTTT | CASSDILSQPQHF
. | once | TRBJ1-2 | TRBV28 | TGTGCCAGCAGTCCGCAGGGCGGTAACTATGGCTACACCTTC | CASSPQGGNYGYTF
. | . | TRBJ2-5 | TRBV30 | TGTGCCTGGAGTGTCGGGAACTCCGCCGGGACCCAAGAGACCCAGTACTTC | CAWSVGNSAGTQETQYF
. | . | TRBJ1-4 | TRBV2 | TGTGCCAGCAGTGAAGCAGGGGGTAATGAAAAACTGTTTTTT | CASSEAGGNEKLFF
. | . | TRBJ2-7 | TRBV27 | TGTGCCAGCAGTTTAGGGCCCGACAGGACCTACGAGCAGTACTTC | CASSLGPDRTYEQYF
. | . | TRBJ1-1 | TRBV7-8 | TGTGCCAGCAGCGCCGGGACGCTAGTTAGAGCTTTCTTT | CASSAGTLVRAFF
TRBD1 | . | TRBJ2-3 | TRBV5-1 | TGCGCCAGCAGCCTCCGGGACAGGGAGTATTTT | CASSLRDREYF
TRBD1 | . | TRBJ1-2 | TRBV7-2 | TGTGCCAGCAGTTGGACGGGACAGGGGGCAAATGGCTACACCTTC | CASSWTGQGANGYTF
. | . | TRBJ2-3 | TRBV5-1 | TGCGCCAGCAGCTTGAACAGGGGCACAGATACGCAGTATTTT | CASSLNRGTDTQYF
. | . | TRBJ1-1 | TRBV5-6 | TGTGCCAGCGCCAATACCGGGGATTGGACTGAAGCTTTCTTT | CASANTGDWTEAFF
. | once | TRBJ1-1 | TRBV25-1 | TGTGCCAGCAGTGAATCTGGCAGGATGAACACTGAAGCTTTCTTT | CASSESGRMNTEAFF
. | once | TRBJ1-1 | TRBV5-4 | TGTGCCAGCAGCTTTGGTTCAGCCATGAACACTGAAGCTTTCTTT | CASSFGSAMNTEAFF
TRBD2 | . | TRBJ2-7 | TRBV4-2 | TGTGCCAGCAGCACACTAGCGGAGACATCCTACGAGCAGTACTTC | CASSTLAETSYEQYF
. | . | TRBJ2-5 | TRBV29-1 | TGCAGCGTTGAAAATCCCAGGGGTGGACTAGTGGAGACCCAGTACTTC | CSVENPRGGLVETQYF
. | . | TRBJ2-1 | TRBV5-1 | TGCGCCAGCAGCTTGGGAGGGTCTTCCTACAATGAGCAGTTCTTC | CASSLGGSSYNEQFF
. | once | TRBJ2-4 | TRBV5-6 | TGTGCCAGCAGCCGCGTGTCCGCCAAAAACATTCAGTACTTC | CASSRVSAKNIQYF
TRBD1 | . | TRBJ2-2 | TRBV10-3 | TGTGCCATCAGTGAGAGGGACCAGGGGGCGCCCGGGGAGCTGTTTTTT | CAISERDQGAPGELFF
TRBD2 | . | TRBJ2-3 | TRBV10-2 | TGCGCCAGCACCAGGGGACTAGCGGGAGTAGTCGCAGATACGCAGTATTTT | CASTRGLAGVVADTQYF
TRBD2 | . | TRBJ2-7 | TRBV30 | TGTGCCTGGAGTCGAGGGAGGGCCGACGAGCAGTACTTC | CAWSRGRADEQYF
. | . | TRBJ2-7 | TRBV10-3 | TGTGCCATCAGTGAGGGGGAGGCTGGACGTGACGAGCAGTACTTC | CAISEGEAGRDEQYF
. | once | TRBJ2-2 | TRBV5-1 | TGCGCCAGCAGCTTAATCCTAGTCGACACCGGGGAGCTGTTTTTT | CASSLILVDTGELFF
. | . | TRBJ1-1 | TRBV6-5 | TGTGCCAGCTGGGGGGTGGTCACTGAAGCTTTCTTT | CASWGVVTEAFF
. | . | TRBJ1-6 | TRBV7-3 | TGTGCCAGCAGCTTAACGGGGGACCCTAATTCACCCCTCCACTTT | CASSLTGDPNSPLHF
TRBD1 | . | TRBJ2-5 | TRBV6-1 | TGTGCCAGCAGTGACAAACGGACAGGACGACAAGAGACCCAGTACTTC | CASSDKRTGRQETQYF